The present TCR beta chain was sequenced within a study of blood T cell repertoires in COVID-19. The CDR3 totals 13 residues. Trimming took 5 bases from V and 2 from J, leaving 9 bases between them. Sequenced by immunoSEQ multiplex PCR; TCRdb stores in-frame clones only, minus some. The data show under 200,000 clones, around 87% seen once. The sequencing sample was made of peripheral blood. The J gene is TRBJ1-2, the V gene TRBV12-3 or TRBV12-4; possible D gene TRBD1, 6 bases. The TCR was taken from a man aged 55 to 70 with COVID-19, enrolled during active disease. The CDR3 spells CASSRTANYGYTF. As DNA, the CDR3 is TGTGCCAGCAGTCGGACAGCCAACTATGGCTACACCTTC.